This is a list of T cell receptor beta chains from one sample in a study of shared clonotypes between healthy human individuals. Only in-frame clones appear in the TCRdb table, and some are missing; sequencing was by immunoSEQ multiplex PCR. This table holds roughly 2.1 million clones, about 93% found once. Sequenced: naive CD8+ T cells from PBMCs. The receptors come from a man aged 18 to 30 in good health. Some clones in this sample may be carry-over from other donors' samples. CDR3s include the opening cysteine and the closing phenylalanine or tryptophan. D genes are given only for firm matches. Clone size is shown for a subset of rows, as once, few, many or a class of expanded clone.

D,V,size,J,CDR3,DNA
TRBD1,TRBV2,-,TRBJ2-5,CASRDRSEQETQYF,TGTGCCAGCAGGGACAGGAGCGAACAAGAGACCCAGTACTTC
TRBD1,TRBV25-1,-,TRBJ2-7,CASSEWDSLYEQYF,TGTGCCAGCAGTGAATGGGACAGTCTCTACGAGCAGTACTTC
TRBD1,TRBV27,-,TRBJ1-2,CASSLRAGGGYTF,TGTGCCAGCAGTTTAAGGGCAGGGGGTGGCTACACCTTC
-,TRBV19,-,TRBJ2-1,CASSLRNRAPYNEQFF,TGTGCCAGTAGTCTACGTAACAGGGCGCCCTACAATGAGCAGTTCTTC
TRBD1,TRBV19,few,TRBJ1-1,CASSPKTGGAVDTEAFF,TGTGCCAGTAGTCCAAAAACAGGGGGCGCGGTGGACACTGAAGCTTTCTTT
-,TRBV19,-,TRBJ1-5,CASSTPRAYSNQPQHF,TGTGCCAGTAGTACTCCGAGAGCTTATAGCAATCAGCCCCAGCATTTT
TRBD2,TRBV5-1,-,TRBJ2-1,CASSLGTSGRYNEQFF,TGCGCCAGCAGCTTGGGGACTAGCGGGAGATACAATGAGCAGTTCTTC
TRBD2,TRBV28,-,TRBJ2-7,CASSGRGYVYEQYF,TGTGCCAGCAGTGGGAGGGGTTATGTCTACGAGCAGTACTTC
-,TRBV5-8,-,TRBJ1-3,CASSLAGSNTIYF,TGTGCCAGCAGCTTGGCGGGTAGCAACACCATATATTTT
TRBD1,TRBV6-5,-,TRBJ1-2,CASSTRQGAGYGYTF,TGTGCCAGCAGTACGAGACAGGGGGCAGGTTATGGCTACACCTTC
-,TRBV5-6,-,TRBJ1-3,CASSLGDIGGNTIYF,TGTGCCAGCAGCTTGGGGGACATCGGCGGAAACACCATATATTTT
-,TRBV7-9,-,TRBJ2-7,CASSRNYEQYF,TGTGCCAGCAGCCGTAACTACGAGCAGTACTTC
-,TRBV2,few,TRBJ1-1,CASSEVGAPEAFF,TGTGCCAGCAGTGAAGTAGGGGCGCCTGAAGCTTTCTTT
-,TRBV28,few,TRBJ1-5,CASSSFWDNSNQPQHF,TGTGCCAGCAGTTCATTCTGGGACAACAGCAATCAGCCCCAGCATTTT
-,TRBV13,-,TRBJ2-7,CASSLKGYYEQYF,TGTGCCAGCAGCCTCAAGGGGTACTACGAGCAGTACTTC
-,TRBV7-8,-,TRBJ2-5,CASSLRAPLETQYF,TGTGCCAGCAGCCTCCGGGCCCCCCTTGAGACCCAGTACTTC
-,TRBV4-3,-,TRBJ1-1,CASSQAGFGNTEAFF,TGCGCCAGCAGCCAAGCAGGGTTCGGGAACACTGAAGCTTTCTTT
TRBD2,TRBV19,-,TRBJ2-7,CASSIYSGSTYEQYF,TGTGCCAGTAGTATCTATAGCGGGAGTACCTACGAGCAGTACTTC
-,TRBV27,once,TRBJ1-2,CASSQQGAYGYTF,TGTGCCAGCTCCCAGCAAGGGGCGTATGGCTACACCTTC
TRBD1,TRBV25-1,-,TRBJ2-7,CASHRQGLKNYEQYF,TGTGCCAGCCACAGACAGGGCTTAAAGAACTACGAGCAGTACTTC
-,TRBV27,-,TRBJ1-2,CASTTRGAGYTF,TGTGCCAGCACCACCCGCGGAGCTGGCTACACCTTC
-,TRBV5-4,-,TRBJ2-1,CASSLGSFGYNEQFF,TGTGCCAGCAGCTTGGGATCCTTCGGATACAATGAGCAGTTCTTC
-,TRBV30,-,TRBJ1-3,CACTTVSGNTIYF,TGTGCCTGCACGACAGTCTCTGGAAACACCATATATTTT
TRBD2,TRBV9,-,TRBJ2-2,CASSARSAGAGELFF,TGTGCCAGCAGCGCCCGTTCCGCGGGGGCCGGGGAGCTGTTTTTT
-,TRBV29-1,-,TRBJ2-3,CSVVPTVSLITDTQYF,TGCAGCGTTGTACCGACAGTTTCCCTAATCACAGATACGCAGTATTTT
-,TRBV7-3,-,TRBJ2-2,CASSPGSGELFF,TGTGCCAGCAGCCCAGGGTCCGGGGAGCTGTTTTTT
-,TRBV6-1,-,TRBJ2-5,CASRKGETQYF,TGTGCCAGCAGAAAGGGAGAGACCCAGTACTTC
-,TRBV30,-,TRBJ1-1,CAWSRPVKAFF,TGTGCCTGGAGTAGGCCTGTGAAAGCTTTCTTT
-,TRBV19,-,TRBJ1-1,CASTPGEMNTEAFF,TGTGCCAGTACCCCGGGCGAAATGAACACTGAAGCTTTCTTT
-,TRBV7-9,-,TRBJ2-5,CASSPTWPETQYF,TGTGCCAGCAGCCCCACATGGCCGGAGACCCAGTACTTC
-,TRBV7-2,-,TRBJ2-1,CASSLAVTRLSYNEQFF,TGTGCCAGCAGCTTAGCTGTGACTCGGCTTTCCTACAATGAGCAGTTCTTC
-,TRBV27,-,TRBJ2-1,CASNGLLYNEQFF,TGTGCCAGCAACGGGCTCCTCTACAATGAGCAGTTCTTC
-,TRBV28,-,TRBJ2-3,CASRGRGTRTDTQYF,TGTGCCTCTAGGGGGCGGGGGACGCGCACAGATACGCAGTATTTT
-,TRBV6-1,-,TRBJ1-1,CASSEVTQGATEAFF,TGTGCCAGCAGTGAAGTAACGCAGGGAGCCACTGAAGCTTTCTTT
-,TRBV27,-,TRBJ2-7,CASSPTPGPSNKQYF,TGTGCCAGCAGCCCTACCCCGGGACCTTCTAACAAGCAGTACTTC
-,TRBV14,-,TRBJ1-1,CASSTRYVGLNTEAFF,TGTGCCAGCAGCACCCGATATGTCGGGTTGAACACTGAAGCTTTCTTT
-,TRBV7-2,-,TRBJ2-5,CASSSIFGIVETQYF,TGTGCCAGCAGCTCGATTTTCGGGATCGTAGAGACCCAGTACTTC
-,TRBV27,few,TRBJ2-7,CASSLGLSYEQYF,TGTGCCAGCAGTTTAGGCCTATCCTACGAGCAGTACTTC
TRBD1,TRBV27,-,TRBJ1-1,CASSFWTGGLNTEAFF,TGTGCCAGCAGTTTCTGGACAGGGGGCTTGAACACTGAAGCTTTCTTT
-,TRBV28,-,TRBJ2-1,CASSLGNDRQQFF,TGTGCCAGCAGTTTAGGGAATGACCGTCAGCAGTTCTTC
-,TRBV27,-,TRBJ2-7,CASSLVRSREQYF,TGTGCCAGCAGTTTAGTGCGGAGCCGCGAGCAGTACTTC
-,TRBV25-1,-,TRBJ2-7,CASSDSYRGYEQYF,TGTGCCAGCAGTGATTCTTACAGAGGCTACGAGCAGTACTTC
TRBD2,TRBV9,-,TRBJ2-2,CASSFSGRETGELFF,TGTGCCAGCAGCTTTAGCGGGAGGGAGACCGGGGAGCTGTTTTTT
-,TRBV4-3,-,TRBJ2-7,CASSYAGDGAYEQYF,TGCGCCAGCAGCTACGCCGGGGACGGAGCCTACGAGCAGTACTTC
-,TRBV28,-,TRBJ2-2,CASSRPGESNTGELFF,TGTGCCAGCAGTCGCCCAGGGGAGTCGAACACCGGGGAGCTGTTTTTT
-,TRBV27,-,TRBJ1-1,CASREGRIGSTEAFF,TGTGCCAGCAGGGAGGGGAGGATTGGGAGCACTGAAGCTTTCTTT
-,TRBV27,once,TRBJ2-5,CASTARNQETQYF,TGTGCCAGCACCGCGAGGAACCAAGAGACCCAGTACTTC
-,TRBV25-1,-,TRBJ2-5,CASAGLGQETQYF,TGTGCCAGCGCCGGACTGGGCCAAGAGACCCAGTACTTC
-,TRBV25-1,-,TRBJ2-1,CASSDNHKNNEQFF,TGTGCCAGCAGTGACAACCACAAAAACAATGAGCAGTTCTTC
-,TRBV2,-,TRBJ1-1,CASSEHKSNTEAFF,TGTGCCAGCAGTGAACACAAAAGCAACACTGAAGCTTTCTTT
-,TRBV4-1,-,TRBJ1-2,CASSQSWTAINYGYTF,TGCGCCAGCAGCCAATCCTGGACAGCAATTAACTATGGCTACACCTTC
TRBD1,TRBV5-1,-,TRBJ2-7,CASRTGESNEQYF,TGCGCCAGTCGGACAGGGGAGTCAAACGAGCAGTACTTC
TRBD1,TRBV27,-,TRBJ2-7,CASSWVDRAPHEQYF,TGTGCCAGCTCCTGGGTGGACAGGGCCCCACACGAGCAGTACTTC
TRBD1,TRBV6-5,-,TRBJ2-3,CASSYGTGGTDTQYF,TGTGCCAGCAGTTACGGGACAGGGGGCACAGATACGCAGTATTTT
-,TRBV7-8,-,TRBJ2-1,CASSLGAVAWQFF,TGTGCCAGCAGCTTAGGCGCGGTAGCTTGGCAGTTCTTC
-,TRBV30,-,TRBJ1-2,CAWKGGYPSLNYGYTF,TGTGCCTGGAAGGGCGGCTACCCTTCTCTCAACTATGGCTACACCTTC